One and the same sample provided the 27 T cell receptor beta chains below, sequenced in a study of cytomegalovirus exposure and HLA in healthy donors. PCR used 60 Vbeta primers and 13 Jbeta primers. Sequencing used immunoSEQ multiplex PCR; TCRdb keeps in-frame clones, though not all of them. Here the sample spans around 100,000 clones, approximately 66% being singletons. The sequencing input was PBMCs. These receptors were collected from a woman between 50 and 59 years old in good health and CMV-seronegative.

This clone came up a few times. The V gene is TRBV27, the J gene TRBJ1-2; tentatively, D is TRBD1 (5 bases). CDR3 length: 15 amino acids. Trimming took 2 bases from V and 4 from J, leaving 14 bases between them. Germline values: CDR1 MNHEY, CDR2 SMNVEV (reference sequence). The CDR3 DNA is TGTGCCAGCAGTTTAAGTCAGGGCTCAGCCTATGGCTACACCTTC. Its translation is CASSLSQGSAYGYTF.

V usage is TRBV7-2 and J usage is TRBJ1-4, with D unresolved. In germline, CDR1 is SGHTA, CDR2 FQGNSA. V lost 4 bases and J 2 bases, leaving 8 bases between the germline ends. CDR3 length: 14 amino acids. CDR3 nucleotides: TGTGCCAGCAGCTCAGCGGGCACTAATGAAAAACTGTTTTTT. Translated: CASSSAGTNEKLFF.

This clone was detected only a few times. The same CDR3 also results from other DNA sequences found in this sample. The rearrangement links TRBV28 to TRBJ1-3; D gene ambiguous. The CDR3 contains 16 residues. Germline CDR1 reads MDHEN; CDR2 reads SYDVKM. Trimming removed 2 bases from V and 0 bases from J, with 11 bases in between. The CDR3 DNA sequence: TGTGCCAGCAGTTTAGTTACTATGAGCTCTGGAAACACCATATATTTT. Translated, it gives CASSLVTMSSGNTIYF.

This clone has more than one count but fewer than ten. This CDR3 reads CASSLGQGGNQPQHF. CDR3 DNA: TGCGCCAGCAGCCTTGGACAGGGGGGCAATCAGCCCCAGCATTTT. J is TRBJ1-5 and V is TRBV4-1, with 10 bases identical to TRBD1. The CDR3 totals 15 residues. Germline values: CDR1 MGHRA, CDR2 YSYEKL. The trim removed 4 bases at V and 2 bases at J, leaving 2 bases unmatched.

The V call is TRBV19, the J call TRBJ2-7; 7 nucleotides agree with TRBD1. Losses at the gene ends were 6 bases for V and 0 bases for J; bases not matched to a gene: 2. The CDR3 is made up of 13 amino acids. Germline loops: CDR1 LNHDA, CDR2 SQIVND (reference sequence). The CDR3 loop is CASRDRNSYEQYF. The CDR3 DNA is TGTGCCAGTAGGGACAGGAACTCCTACGAGCAGTACTTC.

This clone was recorded a few times. The rearrangement uses TRBV2 and TRBJ1-2; 8 nucleotides align to TRBD1. The CDR3 covers 13 residues. V was clipped by 6 bases and J by 6 bases; unmatched bases: 6. In germline, CDR1 is SNHLY, CDR2 FYNNEI. CDR3 amino acids: CASSDRGANGYTF. The CDR3 nucleotides read TGTGCCAGCAGCGACAGGGGTGCAAATGGCTACACCTTC.

The chain has TRBV28 and TRBJ1-2; 7 bases match TRBD1. The V gene's germline CDR1 is MDHEN and CDR2 SYDVKM. The CDR3 spans 13 residues. V gave up 5 bases and J gave up 4 bases; unmatched junction bases: 4. CDR3 amino acids: CASSKTGSYGYTF. The CDR3 DNA sequence: TGTGCCAGCAGTAAGACAGGGAGCTATGGCTACACCTTC.

The V and J genes are TRBV7-8 and TRBJ1-1, with D perhaps matching TRBD1 (5 bases). This CDR3 region has 16 residues. Germline V gene data show CDR1 as SGHVS and CDR2 as FQNEAQ. The V and J ends lost 5 bases and 0 bases respectively, with 16 bases between them. The CDR3 loop reads CASSLRVGGMNTEAFF. In nucleotides, the CDR3 is TGTGCCAGCAGCCTTAGGGTCGGGGGGATGAACACTGAAGCTTTCTTT.

This clone came up a few times. This chain joins TRBV2 and TRBJ1-1; perhaps TRBD1 as D (5 bases). CDR3 length: 14 amino acids. In germline, CDR1 is SNHLY, CDR2 FYNNEI. V was cut by 6 bases and J by 2 bases, with 13 bases left in between. The CDR3 protein is CASSLGGENTEAFF. As DNA, the CDR3 is TGTGCCAGCAGCCTTGGGGGGGAAAACACTGAAGCTTTCTTT.

The V and J genes are TRBV6-5 and TRBJ2-7; 8 positions match TRBD2. V was pared by 7 bases and J by 6 bases, with 11 bases of the junction left unmatched. CDR3 size: 14 residues. From germline, CDR1 is MNHEY and CDR2 SVGAGI. CDR3 amino acids: CASNPTGGGPEQYF. CDR3 sequence (DNA): TGTGCCAGCAACCCAACCGGGGGGGGGCCCGAGCAGTACTTC.

The chain couples TRBV7-9 to TRBJ2-5; 8 bases map to TRBD1. The CDR3 covers 14 residues. The trim removed 5 bases at V and 5 bases at J, leaving 7 bases unmatched. CDR1 SEHNR and CDR2 FQNEAQ come from the germline V gene (reference sequence). CDR3: CASSARRDRETQYF. For the CDR3, the DNA is TGTGCCAGCAGCGCACGCCGGGACAGGGAGACCCAGTACTTC.

This chain connects TRBV13 to TRBJ2-6; TRBD1 agrees at 10 bases. The germline CDR1 and CDR2 sequences are PRHDT and FYEKMQ (reference sequence). The CDR3 has 19 residues. Trimming at V came to 5 bases and at J to 1 base, leaving 11 bases not matched to a gene. CDR3 residues: CASSPRGQGIPSGANVLTF. CDR3 coding DNA: TGTGCCAGCAGCCCCCGGGGACAGGGGATACCTTCTGGGGCCAACGTCCTGACTTTC.

The rearrangement joins TRBV5-4 to TRBJ2-7; unclear D gene. The CDR3 has 13 amino acids. The V and J ends lost 5 bases and 0 bases respectively, with 9 bases between them. Germline V lookup: CDR1 SGHNT, CDR2 YYREEE (reference sequence). CDR3 in DNA: TGTGCCAGCAGTCTCCAGTCCTCCTACGAGCAGTACTTC. Amino acids: CASSLQSSYEQYF.

The CDR3 coding sequence is TGTGCCAGTAGTATTCAGGTTACAGATACGCAGTATTTT. Translated, it gives CASSIQVTDTQYF. The chain joins TRBV19 to TRBJ2-3; D ambiguous. Germline CDR1 LNHDA, CDR2 SQIVND (reference sequence). The CDR3 has 13 amino acids. The V gene lost 3 bases and the J gene lost 3 bases, with 7 bases spanning the gap.

The chain carries TRBV4-3 and TRBJ2-4; a possible D gene is TRBD2 (5 bases). This CDR3 is built from 16 residues. The V and J ends lost 1 base and 8 bases respectively, with 18 bases between them. From germline, CDR1 is LGHNA and CDR2 YSLEER. For the CDR3, the DNA is TGCGCCAGCAGCCAAGTGCTAGGTACCATGGAGGACATTCAGTACTTC. Translating gives CASSQVLGTMEDIQYF.

The chain couples TRBV5-1 to TRBJ2-7; 10 bases map to TRBD1. The germline V gene encodes CDR1 SGHRS and CDR2 YFSETQ. V lost 0 bases to trimming and J lost 1 base; unmatched junction nucleotides: 7. The CDR3 consists of 17 residues. Written as DNA, the CDR3 is TGCGCCAGCAGCTTGGGGGACAGGGGTATTAGATCCTACGAGCAGTACTTC. Its protein product is CASSLGDRGIRSYEQYF.

Concerning this clone: Other DNA sequences from this sample encode an identical CDR3 as well. The V call is TRBV5-1, the J call TRBJ2-6; D is ambiguous. Germline CDR1 is SGHRS and CDR2 is YFSETQ. Trimming shortened V by 0 bases and J by 1 base, and 5 bases separated the two germline ends. The CDR3 length is 15 residues. This chain's CDR3 is CASSLALSGANVLTF. Written as DNA, the CDR3 is TGCGCCAGCAGCTTGGCCCTTTCTGGGGCCAACGTCCTGACTTTC.

The chain joins TRBV4-2 to TRBJ1-5, with 7 bases that match TRBD1. The V gene end was trimmed by 1 base and the J gene end by 5 bases; junction bases not matched to a gene: 2. Germline values: CDR1 LGHNA, CDR2 YNFKEQ. This CDR3 comprises 14 residues. CDR3 DNA sequence: TGTGCCAGCAGCCAAGCCCAGGGGGATCAGCCCCAGCATTTT. Protein: CASSQAQGDQPQHF.

This clone appeared a single time. The CDR3 nucleotides read TGTGCCAGCAGCCATTTCCCAGATGGAAACACCATATATTTT. As protein: CASSHFPDGNTIYF. The V call is TRBV14, the J call TRBJ1-3, with no clear D. Germline values: CDR1 SGHDN, CDR2 FVKESK. The V gene lost 3 bases and the J gene lost 3 bases, with 9 bases spanning the gap. The length of the CDR3 is 14 residues.

V gene TRBV27 combines with J gene TRBJ2-1, with D uncertain. The V and J ends lost 0 bases and 0 bases respectively, with 6 bases between them. In germline, CDR1 is MNHEY, CDR2 SMNVEV (reference sequence). The CDR3 runs 15 residues. The CDR3 spells CASSLSASSYNEQFF. The CDR3 nucleotides are TGTGCCAGCAGTTTATCTGCTAGCTCCTACAATGAGCAGTTCTTC.

The chain couples TRBV4-1 to TRBJ1-1; 9 positions match TRBD1. Germline CDR1 is MGHRA and CDR2 is YSYEKL. The CDR3 has 14 residues. V was pared by 4 bases and J by 5 bases, with 5 bases of the junction left unmatched. CDR3 coding DNA: TGCGCCAGCAGCCTACAGGGGGCGAGGACTGAAGCTTTCTTT. Translation: CASSLQGARTEAFF.

As concerns this clone: Germline is not matched at one junction end, which may reflect a read error. The V call is TRBV7-7, the J call TRBJ2-3, with a tentative D call TRBD1 (5 bases). Germline CDR1 reads SSHAT; CDR2 reads FNYEAQ (reference sequence). CDR3 length: 15 residues. The CDR3 here is CASSLGPTGTDTQYF. Here the CDR3 DNA reads TGTGCTAGCAGCTTAGGTCCGACAGGCACAGATACGCAGTATTTT. Combining the CDR3 with reference TRBV7-7 and TRBJ2-3 gives the whole variable domain GAGVSQSPRYKVTKRGQDVTLRCDPISSHATLYWYQQALGQGPEFLTYFNYEAQPDKSGLPSDRFSAERPEGSISTLTIQRTEQRDSAMYRCASSLGPTGTDTQYFGPGTRLTVL.

The CDR3 nucleotides read TGTGCCAGCAGCTCTCTGGGACTAGCGGGGGCCTACGAGCAGTACTTC. Translating gives CASSSLGLAGAYEQYF. The chain uses TRBV5-4 and TRBJ2-7; 14 bases fit TRBD2. The CDR3 runs to 16 residues. Per germline, CDR1 SGHNT and CDR2 YYREEE (reference sequence). Losses at the gene ends were 3 bases for V and 2 bases for J; bases not matched to a gene: 4.

This clone was counted between two and nine times. The chain couples TRBV19 to TRBJ1-5; perhaps TRBD1 as D (6 bases). CDR3 length: 14 residues. Germline V gene lookup returns CDR1 LNHDA and CDR2 SQIVND (reference sequence). V lost 3 bases to trimming and J lost 6 bases, with 12 bases between them. This chain's CDR3 is CASSMRGAGQPQHF. The DNA of the CDR3 is TGTGCCAGTAGTATGCGGGGGGCCGGTCAGCCCCAGCATTTT.

The chain combines TRBV28 with TRBJ2-7, with D tentatively TRBD1 (5 bases). In germline, CDR1 is MDHEN, CDR2 SYDVKM. The CDR3 is 14 amino acids. Trimming removed 3 bases from V and 3 bases from J, with 12 bases in between. The CDR3 sequence: CASSLADSNYEQYF. CDR3 in DNA: TGTGCCAGCAGTTTGGCCGACAGTAACTACGAGCAGTACTTC.

On this clone: Other DNA sequences in this specimen translate into the identical CDR3. CDR3 protein: CASSTSGRGSYNEQFF. The CDR3 region has the DNA TGTGCCAGCTCAACTAGCGGGAGGGGGTCCTACAATGAGCAGTTCTTC. The rearrangement links TRBV28 to TRBJ2-1; 13 bases fit TRBD2. CDR3 size: 16 residues. CDR1 is MDHEN and CDR2 is SYDVKM in the germline V gene. With V trimmed by 8 bases and J by 1 base, 5 bases remained unmatched.

This chain joins TRBV2 and TRBJ2-7; D ambiguous. This CDR3 spans 16 amino acids. The V gene lost 0 bases and the J gene lost 0 bases, with 12 bases spanning the gap. CDR1 is SNHLY and CDR2 is FYNNEI in the germline V gene. CDR3 residues: CASSEAGAINSYEQYF. As DNA, the CDR3 is TGTGCCAGCAGTGAAGCCGGAGCGATTAACTCCTACGAGCAGTACTTC. The entire variable domain, with the rest obtained from reference TRBV2 and TRBJ2-7, is as follows: EPEVTQTPSHQVTQMGQEVILRCVPISNHLYFYWYRQILGQKVEFLVSFYNNEISEKSEIFDDQFSVERPDGSNFTLKIRSTKLEDSAMYFCASSEAGAINSYEQYFGPGTRLTVT.